This T cell receptor beta chain came from a study of blood T cell repertoires in COVID-19. Assay: immunoSEQ multiplex PCR; the TCRdb copy retains only in-frame clones and omits some. Of 150,000 to 200,000 clones listed, 83% were seen once; the top ten hold 6% to 8.5%. The Seattle patients joined while their infection was active and were tracked longitudinally afterward. The CDR3 consists of 14 residues. Trimming cost V 1 base and J 4 bases; bases outside gene matches: 1. The germline CDR1 and CDR2 sequences are LNHDA and SQIVND (reference sequence). This receptor was taken from a woman in her 70s with COVID-19, enrolled during active disease. V usage is TRBV19 and J usage is TRBJ2-1; the match to TRBD2 covers 7 bases. Sequencing used peripheral blood. Here the CDR3 reads CASSIGAGYNEQFF. DNA for the CDR3: TGTGCCAGTAGTATAGGAGCGGGGTACAATGAGCAGTTCTTC. Full variable domain (missing parts from reference TRBV19 and TRBJ2-1): DGGITQSPKYLFRKEGQNVTLSCEQNLNHDAMYWYRQDPGQGLRLIYYSQIVNDFQKGDIAEGYSVSREKKESFPLTVTSAQKNPTAFYLCASSIGAGYNEQFFGPGTRLTVL.